These T cell receptor beta chains were read from a single sample in a study of beta chain features in type 1 diabetes. Some clones are missing from TCRdb's copy, which holds only in-frame ones; the method was immunoSEQ multiplex PCR. Of hundreds of thousands of clones listed, about an eighth are singletons. Sample: naive CD4+ T cells from blood. The receptors shown here come from a man between 18 and 35 years old with type 1 diabetes. Each CDR3 is given without its conserved first and last residue. D genes are given only for firm matches. Clone size is stated in some rows and not others, as once, few, many or a class when expanded.

V	J	size	D	CDR3
TRBV5-1	TRBJ1-2	-	-	ASSLQGDYGYT
TRBV9	TRBJ2-3	few	-	ASSVSSTDTQY
TRBV11-3	TRBJ2-2	-	-	ASSIPYRAGELF
TRBV27	TRBJ2-3	few	-	ASSLYRVPSTQY
TRBV7-2	TRBJ2-7	-	-	ASSLKWGYEQY
TRBV5-1	TRBJ2-7	few	-	ASSPPNRRSYEQY
TRBV5-1	TRBJ1-1	-	-	ASSSEDRNTEAF
TRBV18	TRBJ1-1	-	TRBD1	ASSLTGGRTEAF
TRBV19	TRBJ1-4	-	-	ASSRTRETNEKLF
TRBV10-3	TRBJ1-2	-	TRBD1	AISPDREDGYT
TRBV30	TRBJ1-4	-	-	AWTRAGAREKLF
TRBV4-1	TRBJ1-2	few	-	ASSQEGKGVDGYT
TRBV9	TRBJ2-3	-	TRBD1	ASSVEGAADTQY
TRBV14	TRBJ2-7	few	-	ASSHSFSYEQY
TRBV30	TRBJ2-3	-	TRBD1	AWSVGLRGLGTDTQY
TRBV30	TRBJ1-1	-	-	ACTSMNTEAF
TRBV9	TRBJ1-6	-	TRBD1	ASSAGQGNNSPLH
TRBV4-1	TRBJ1-5	few	TRBD1	ASSQDRDRGSGQPQH
TRBV6-5	TRBJ1-3	few	-	ASSRGTAPGNTIY
TRBV4-1	TRBJ1-1	-	-	ASSQERPNTEAF
TRBV7-9	TRBJ1-2	-	TRBD1	ASSSAGQEYGYT
TRBV30	TRBJ2-5	-	-	AWSPLGVWDKGTQY
TRBV7-2	TRBJ1-2	few	-	ASSLIDSYGYT
TRBV2	TRBJ1-2	-	TRBD1	ATSTQGGDGYT
TRBV6-5	TRBJ2-1	-	-	ASSYGSPAISKQF
TRBV9	TRBJ2-2	-	-	ASSVAVNTGELF
TRBV11-1	TRBJ2-7	few	-	ASSFEGSINEQY
TRBV19	TRBJ1-5	-	-	ASSASGSTNQPQH
TRBV4-2	TRBJ1-2	few	-	ASSRGVNYGYT
TRBV5-4	TRBJ1-5	-	-	ASSLMGSNQPQH
TRBV5-4	TRBJ2-5	-	-	ASSLDLETQY
TRBV5-1	TRBJ1-1	few	TRBD1	ASSVDRVWAF